These 26 T cell receptor beta chains were sequenced from one sample in a study of preoperative IRX-2 immunotherapy in early breast cancer. Libraries were prepared by immunoSEQ multiplex PCR; TCRdb keeps only in-frame clonotypes and omits some of them. The profile shows tens of thousands of clones, roughly four fifths of them singletons. Treatment noted: preoperative locoregional IRX-2 cytokine immunotherapy. Sequences were derived from lymph node tissue, sampled after IRX-2 immunotherapy. These receptors were taken from a human donor with breast cancer.

The chain combines TRBV6-8 with TRBJ1-5; 9 nucleotides line up with TRBD1. CDR1 is MNHGY, CDR2 SAAAGT, per germline. After removal of 4 bases from V and 4 bases from J, the junction contained 5 bases not matched to a gene. The CDR3 is 15 amino acids. The CDR3 region is CASSLSGTGNQPQHF. DNA of the CDR3: TGTGCCAGCAGTTTATCCGGGACAGGGAATCAGCCCCAGCATTTT.

The chain is built from TRBV11-3 and TRBJ2-1, with D perhaps TRBD1 or TRBD2 (7 bases each). The CDR3 covers 15 residues. Between the trimmed V and J ends, which lost 2 bases and 12 bases, there was a span of 20 bases. Germline CDR1 reads SGHNT; CDR2 reads YENEEA. Here the CDR3 DNA reads TGTGCCAGCAGCTTACTAGGGGGCTTAAGGGAGGGGCAGTTCTTC. It is translated as CASSLLGGLREGQFF.

This sequence joins TRBV6-8 and TRBJ1-2; TRBD1 agrees at 7 bases. CDR1 MNHGY and CDR2 SAAAGT come from the germline V gene. V shed 5 bases and J 5 bases; nucleotides not matched to a gene: 5. There are 13 residues in the CDR3. CDR3 nucleotide sequence: TGTGCCAGCAGTACTGGGACAGCTTATGGCTACACCTTC. Translated, it gives CASSTGTAYGYTF.

The chain uses TRBV19 and TRBJ2-1; 11 nucleotides line up with TRBD2. With 2 bases clipped from V and 8 bases from J, the junction kept 5 bases outside the gene matches. The V gene's germline CDR1 is LNHDA and CDR2 SQIVND (reference sequence). CDR3 size: 15 residues. This CDR3 is CASSILGLAVHEQFF. The CDR3 nucleotides are TGTGCCAGTAGTATATTGGGACTAGCGGTTCATGAGCAGTTCTTC.

In this sample, this clone turned up a few times. The chain recombines TRBV15 with TRBJ1-5; 9 nucleotides align to TRBD1. This CDR3 region has 17 residues. CDR1 LNHNV and CDR2 YYDKDF come from the germline V gene (reference sequence). J was trimmed by 1 base and V by 0 bases; bases with no gene match: 4. In DNA form, the CDR3 reads TGTGCCACCAGCAGAGATACAGGGGGCGCGAGCAATCAGCCCCAGCATTTT. It encodes CATSRDTGGASNQPQHF.

V gene TRBV15 combines with J gene TRBJ2-2; tentative D call: TRBD1 (6 bases). CDR1 and CDR2 (germline): LNHNV, YYDKDF (reference sequence). There are 15 residues in the CDR3. Trimming cost V 4 bases and J 4 bases, with 13 bases left between them. CDR3: CATSIGGIITGELFF. The DNA for the CDR3 is TGTGCCACCAGCATAGGGGGAATAATCACCGGGGAGCTGTTTTTT.

V and J are TRBV28 and TRBJ2-7; 12 bases agree with TRBD1. The ends lost 4 bases at V and 5 bases at J; junction bases unmatched: 3. Germline CDR1 is MDHEN and CDR2 is SYDVKM. The CDR3 is made up of 14 amino acids. This CDR3 is CASSWGQGANEQYF. The CDR3 DNA sequence: TGTGCCAGCAGTTGGGGACAGGGGGCAAACGAGCAGTACTTC.

J is TRBJ2-7 and V is TRBV7-1; unclear D gene. TRBV7-1 falls under the ORF class, with uncertain function. The CDR3 contains 13 residues. V shed 5 bases and J shed 2 bases, with 10 bases lying between them. CDR3: CASSGDKTYEQYF. The CDR3 DNA sequence: TGTGCCAGCAGCGGAGACAAAACCTACGAGCAGTACTTC.

The chain combines TRBV25-1 with TRBJ1-5; possible D gene TRBD1, 5 bases. V dropped 3 bases and J dropped 6 bases, with 12 bases sitting between them. Germline values: CDR1 MGHDK, CDR2 SYGVNS. The CDR3 is 14 amino acids. The DNA for the CDR3 is TGTGCCAGCAGTGATTCAGGGACGGTTCAGCCCCAGCATTTT. This translates into CASSDSGTVQPQHF.

V is TRBV19 and J is TRBJ1-4, with TRBD1 identical over 8 bases. Germline trimming cut 5 bases from V and 8 bases from J; bases unmatched to any gene: 10. The CDR3 has 15 residues. Germline V gene sequence: CDR1 LNHDA, CDR2 SQIVND (reference sequence). The CDR3 DNA reads as TGTGCCAGTAGTCCCCAGGGGACAGGAGACGAAAAACTGTTTTTT. Residues: CASSPQGTGDEKLFF.

The J gene is TRBJ2-7, the V gene TRBV29-1; 12 bases are shared with TRBD2. The CDR3 is 14 residues long. The germline V gene encodes CDR1 SQVTM and CDR2 ANQGSEA. V gave up 5 bases and J gave up 2 bases; unmatched junction bases: 4. The CDR3 is CSVSGLAGTYEQYF. The DNA for the CDR3 is TGCAGCGTTTCCGGACTAGCGGGGACCTACGAGCAGTACTTC.

The chain uses TRBV11-3 and TRBJ1-1, with TRBD1 identical over 7 bases. This CDR3 is 15 amino acids long. With V trimmed by 5 bases and J by 1 base, 7 bases remained unmatched. Germline-derived CDR1 and CDR2 are SGHNT and YENEEA. The CDR3 bases are TGTGCCAGCAGCCCCCAGGGGGTTCCGAACACTGAAGCTTTCTTT. Protein sequence: CASSPQGVPNTEAFF.

The rearrangement joins TRBV15 to TRBJ2-6; D is undetermined. CDR3 size: 17 residues. V was cut by 0 bases and J by 2 bases, with 11 bases left in between. From germline, CDR1 is LNHNV and CDR2 YYDKDF (reference sequence). DNA of the CDR3: TGTGCCACCAGCAGAGATGATAGGTTACCTGGGGCCAACGTCCTGACTTTC. Protein sequence: CATSRDDRLPGANVLTF.

The J gene is TRBJ2-7, the V gene TRBV12-5; the D gene could be TRBD1 or TRBD2 (5 bases each). The length of the CDR3 is 11 residues. From germline, CDR1 is LGHNT and CDR2 FRNRAP. This CDR3 is CASGHPYEQYF. The CDR3 nucleotides read TGTGCCAGCGGACACCCCTACGAGCAGTACTTC.

V is TRBV11-3 and J is TRBJ1-5; TRBD1 might be the D (6 bases). With 1 base removed from V and 7 bases from J, the gap between germline ends came to 14 bases. CDR1 and CDR2 (germline): SGHNT, YENEEA. The CDR3 runs 15 residues. In nucleotides, the CDR3 is TGTGCCAGCAGCTTAGTACGGGGGGCGAACCAGCCCCAGCATTTT. Its protein product is CASSLVRGANQPQHF. Together with reference TRBV11-3 and TRBJ1-5, the CDR3 gives the full variable domain: EAGVVQSPRYKIIEKKQPVAFWCNPISGHNTLYWYLQNLGQGPELLIRYENEEAVDDSQLPKDRFSAERLKGVDSTLKIQPAELGDSAVYLCASSLVRGANQPQHFGDGTRLSIL.

V is TRBV7-6 and J is TRBJ1-1; D possibly corresponds to TRBD1 (6 bases). CDR1 and CDR2 from the germline V gene are SGHVS and FNYEAQ. CDR3 size: 17 residues. V lost 2 bases and J 6 bases, leaving 22 bases between the germline ends. The CDR3 coding sequence is TGTGCCAGCAGCTTAAGAGACAGGCCGGAGGGCTGGCCTGAAGCTTTCTTT. Translating gives CASSLRDRPEGWPEAFF. Using reference TRBV7-6 and TRBJ1-1 for the parts outside the CDR3, the full variable domain is GAGVSQSPRYKVTKRGQDVALRCDPISGHVSLYWYRQALGQGPEFLTYFNYEAQQDKSGLPNDRFSAERPEGSISTLTIQRTEQRDSAMYRCASSLRDRPEGWPEAFFGQGTRLTVV.

The chain has TRBV18 and TRBJ1-1, with D possibly matching TRBD1 (5 bases). With 0 bases removed from V and 4 bases from J, the gap between germline ends came to 15 bases. This CDR3 comprises 16 residues. The germline V gene encodes CDR1 KGHSH and CDR2 LQKENI. The CDR3 DNA follows: TGTGCCAGCTCACCACCGATTAAGGGGAGGAGCACTGAAGCTTTCTTT. Its translation is CASSPPIKGRSTEAFF.

The V gene is TRBV6-8, the J gene TRBJ1-1; D gene ambiguous. There are 14 residues in the CDR3. V was pared by 5 bases and J by 1 base, with 11 bases between. Per germline, CDR1 MNHGY and CDR2 SAAAGT. In DNA, the CDR3 is TGTGCCAGCAGTCGATCCACAGCGAACACTGAAGCTTTCTTT. Translation: CASSRSTANTEAFF.

This sequence joins TRBV15 and TRBJ2-3; D assignment may be TRBD1 or TRBD2 (5 bases each). CDR3 size: 19 residues. In germline, CDR1 is LNHNV, CDR2 YYDKDF (reference sequence). Trimming cost V 1 base and J 4 bases, with 24 bases left between them. The CDR3 protein is CATSRARGRGFLAADTQYF. CDR3 sequence (DNA): TGTGCCACCAGCAGAGCGAGGGGCCGGGGTTTTCTAGCTGCAGATACGCAGTATTTT.

This clone appeared once. The chain combines TRBV5-2 with TRBJ2-1; the table names TRBD2, a call not compared with the DNA. TRBV5-2 is classified as a pseudogene. The CDR3 is 14 amino acids. The CDR3 reads CASSSGLAGYEQFF. CDR3 sequence (DNA): TGTGCCAGCAGCTCGGGACTAGCGGGGTACGAGCAGTTCTTC.

The chain has TRBV9 and TRBJ2-1; perhaps TRBD2 as D (5 bases). The CDR3 length is 12 residues. Germline-derived CDR1 and CDR2 are SGDLS and YYNGEE. The ends were cut back, 5 bases at V and 8 bases at J, with 11 bases in the middle. CDR3 DNA: TGTGCCAGCAGTGAGTCGGGGTATGAGCAGTTCTTC. It codes for CASSESGYEQFF.

J is TRBJ1-5 and V is TRBV6-8; D call uncertain. Germline values: CDR1 MNHGY, CDR2 SAAAGT. With 0 bases removed from V and 5 bases from J, the gap between germline ends came to 5 bases. This CDR3 contains 13 residues. The CDR3 sequence: CASSYSFYQPQHF. CDR3 bases: TGTGCCAGCAGTTACTCCTTCTATCAGCCCCAGCATTTT.

The chain has TRBV5-1 and TRBJ2-7; TRBD2 aligns across 8 bases. V lost 4 bases and J lost 2; bases outside the gene matches: 8. The CDR3 consists of 15 residues. Germline-derived CDR1 and CDR2 are SGHRS and YFSETQ. The CDR3 is CASSLQAGATYEQYF. CDR3 in DNA: TGCGCCAGCAGCCTCCAAGCGGGGGCCACCTACGAGCAGTACTTC.

CDR3 loop: CASSRAASPPNNEQFF. Here the CDR3 DNA reads TGTGCCAGCTCACGTGCGGCCTCCCCACCCAACAATGAGCAGTTCTTC. This chain uses TRBV18 with TRBJ2-1; D not certain. V lost 4 bases to trimming and J lost 5 bases, with 18 bases between them. CDR3 size: 16 residues. Germline V gene sequence: CDR1 KGHSH, CDR2 LQKENI.

The V call is TRBV7-7, the J call TRBJ2-1; 9 bases line up with TRBD2. Germline V gives CDR1 SSHAT, CDR2 FNYEAQ (reference sequence). J lost 9 bases, V lost 1 base, and 4 bases had no gene match. This CDR3 comprises 14 residues. The CDR3, as DNA: TGTGCCAGCAGCTTAGGCGGGGGGGCCCGTGAGCAGTTCTTC. Amino acids: CASSLGGGAREQFF.

The chain recombines TRBV6-8 with TRBJ1-5; 8 bases align to TRBD1. The length of the CDR3 is 16 residues. The V and J ends lost 4 bases and 5 bases, in that order; junction bases with no gene match: 10. The germline CDR1 and CDR2 sequences are MNHGY and SAAAGT. CDR3 amino acids: CASSSYGQGGYQPQHF. CDR3 coding DNA: TGTGCCAGCAGTTCTTACGGACAGGGAGGGTATCAGCCCCAGCATTTT.